The 10 T cell receptor beta chains given below trace back to one sample, sequenced in a study of blood T cell repertoires in COVID-19. TCRdb's table, derived via immunoSEQ multiplex PCR, lists solely in-frame clones and lacks some. The sample includes 85,000 to 120,000 clones, over 65% seen only once; the top ten take 5% to 7.5%. The sample consisted of peripheral blood. These receptors all stem from an elderly man with COVID-19, enrolled during active disease.

The rearrangement joins TRBV5-4 to TRBJ1-2; 11 nucleotides line up with TRBD1. Germline V CDR1 and CDR2: SGHNT, YYREEE (reference sequence). The CDR3 sequence is 19 residues long. V lost 3 bases and J lost 1; bases outside the gene matches: 14. CDR3 sequence (DNA): TGTGCCAGCAGCTCGGGAGGGTGGACAGGGGGCGTCAGTAACTATGGCTACACCTTC. This translates into CASSSGGWTGGVSNYGYTF.

This clone occurred a few times. The V gene is TRBV10-3, the J gene TRBJ1-2; 10 bases are shared with TRBD1. Germline assignment: CDR1 ENHRY and CDR2 SYGVKD. The CDR3 consists of 14 residues. The J segment lost 5 bases and the V segment lost 4 bases, leaving 4 bases of the junction unmatched. CDR3 region: CAISVGTGEYGYTF. DNA for the CDR3: TGTGCCATCAGTGTAGGGACAGGGGAATATGGCTACACCTTC.

Turning to this clone: An end of the junction does not agree with germline; a read error may underlie this. The chain is built from TRBV28 and TRBJ2-1; TRBD2 agrees at 13 bases. Germline assignment: CDR1 MDHEN and CDR2 SYDVKM. The CDR3 is 13 residues long. CDR3 DNA: TGCGCCGCGGGGACTAGCGGGATTGATGAGCAGTTCTTC. Its protein is CAAGTSGIDEQFF.

The chain employs TRBV6-1 and TRBJ1-2, with TRBD1 as a possible D gene (6 bases). V gave up 3 bases and J gave up 5 bases, with 13 bases separating them. Germline values: CDR1 MNHNS, CDR2 SASEGT. The CDR3 runs 14 residues. CDR3 region: CASSEGGPGYGYTF. The CDR3 DNA follows: TGTGCCAGCAGTGAGGGGGGGCCAGGGTATGGCTACACCTTC.

The V gene is TRBV4-1, the J gene TRBJ2-5; tentative D call: TRBD1 (6 bases). The CDR3 is 19 residues long. V was clipped by 4 bases and J by 2 bases, with 26 bases between them. The germline V gene has CDR1 MGHRA and CDR2 YSYEKL. The DNA for the CDR3 is TGCGCCAGCAGCCCTCTACCAGCCGGACAGAACCGCGCTCAAGAGACCCAGTACTTC. As protein: CASSPLPAGQNRAQETQYF.

The chain couples TRBV6-6 to TRBJ1-3, with D uncertain. There are 14 residues in the CDR3. The V and J ends lost 8 bases and 2 bases respectively, with 13 bases between them. Germline loops: CDR1 MNHNY, CDR2 SVGAGI (reference sequence). CDR3 coding DNA: TGTGCCAGCCACTCTCCGGGGACTGGAAACACCATATATTTT. It specifies CASHSPGTGNTIYF.

The rearrangement links TRBV28 to TRBJ2-1; TRBD2 matches 10 bases. This CDR3 is built from 15 residues. Germline-derived CDR1 and CDR2 are MDHEN and SYDVKM. Germline trimming cut 7 bases from V and 9 bases from J; bases unmatched to any gene: 12. This chain's CDR3 is CASKTGGLAGVEQFF. In DNA, the CDR3 is TGTGCCAGCAAAACCGGGGGGCTAGCGGGAGTTGAGCAGTTCTTC.

The chain couples TRBV6-2 or TRBV6-3 to TRBJ2-7, with TRBD2 identical over 13 bases. Germline CDR1 MNHEY, CDR2 SVGEGT. V lost 0 bases and J lost 7; bases outside the gene matches: 9. The CDR3 contains 17 residues. As DNA, the CDR3 is TGTGCCAGCAGTTACTCGATGGGACTAGCGGGGATACGGGAGCAGTACTTC. This gives the protein CASSYSMGLAGIREQYF.

The CDR3 region is CASSPQRASSYNEQFF. CDR3 DNA: TGTGCCAGCAGTCCCCAGCGGGCTAGCTCCTACAATGAGCAGTTCTTC. The rearrangement joins TRBV27 to TRBJ2-1; maybe TRBD2 (6 bases). Germline V gene data show CDR1 as MNHEY and CDR2 as SMNVEV (reference sequence). The CDR3 totals 16 residues. V lost 5 bases, J lost 0 bases, and 14 bases lay in between.

The chain carries TRBV5-4 and TRBJ2-5; D may be TRBD1 (6 bases). V lost 3 bases, J lost 0 bases, and 9 bases lay in between. The CDR3 has 14 residues. CDR1 SGHNT and CDR2 YYREEE come from the germline V gene (reference sequence). CDR3 residues: CASSSGTYQETQYF. The DNA for the CDR3 is TGTGCCAGCAGCTCCGGGACATACCAAGAGACCCAGTACTTC.